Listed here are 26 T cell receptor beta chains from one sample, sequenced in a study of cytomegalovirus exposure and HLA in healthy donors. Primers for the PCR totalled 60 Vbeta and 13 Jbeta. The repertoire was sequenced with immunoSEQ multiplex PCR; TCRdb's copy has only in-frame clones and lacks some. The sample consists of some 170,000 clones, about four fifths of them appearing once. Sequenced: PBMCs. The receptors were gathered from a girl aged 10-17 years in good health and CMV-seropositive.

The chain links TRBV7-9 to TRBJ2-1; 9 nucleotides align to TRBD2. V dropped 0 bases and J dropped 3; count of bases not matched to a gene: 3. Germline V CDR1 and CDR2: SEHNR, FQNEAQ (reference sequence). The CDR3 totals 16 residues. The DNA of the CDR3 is TGTGCCAGCAGCTTAGCGATAGCGGGAGTCTACAATGAGCAGTTCTTC. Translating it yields CASSLAIAGVYNEQFF.

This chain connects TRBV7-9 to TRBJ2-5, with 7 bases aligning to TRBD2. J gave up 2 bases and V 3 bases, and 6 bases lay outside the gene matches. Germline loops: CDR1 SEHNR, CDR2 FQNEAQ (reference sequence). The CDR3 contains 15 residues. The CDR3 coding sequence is TGTGCCAGCAGCTTGCTACTAGCGACACAAGAGACCCAGTACTTC. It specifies CASSLLLATQETQYF.

This CDR3 reads CARSPRGGASNEQFF. The CDR3 DNA sequence: TGTGCCAGAAGCCCTCGCGGGGGGGCCAGTAATGAGCAGTTCTTC. The gene calls are TRBV5-3 and TRBJ2-1; TRBD2 aligns across 9 bases. TRBV5-3 is recorded as an ORF, its role being uncertain. This CDR3 has 15 residues. V trimming: 4 bases; J trimming: 7 bases; junction bases outside the gene matches: 9.

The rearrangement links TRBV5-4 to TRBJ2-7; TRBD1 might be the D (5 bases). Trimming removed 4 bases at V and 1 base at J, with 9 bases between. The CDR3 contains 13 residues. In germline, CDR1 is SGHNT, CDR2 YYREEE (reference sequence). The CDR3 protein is CASSKQDSYEQYF. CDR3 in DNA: TGTGCCAGCAGCAAACAGGATTCCTACGAGCAGTACTTC.

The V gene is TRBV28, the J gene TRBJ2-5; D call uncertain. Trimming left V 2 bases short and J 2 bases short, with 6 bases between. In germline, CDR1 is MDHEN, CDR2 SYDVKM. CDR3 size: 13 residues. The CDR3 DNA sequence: TGTGCCAGCAGTTTAGGGCCGCAAGAGACCCAGTACTTC. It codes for CASSLGPQETQYF.

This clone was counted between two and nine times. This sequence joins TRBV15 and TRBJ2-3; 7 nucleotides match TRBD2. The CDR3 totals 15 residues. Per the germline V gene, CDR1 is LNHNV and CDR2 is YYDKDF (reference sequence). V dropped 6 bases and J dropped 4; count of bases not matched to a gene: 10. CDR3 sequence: CATSRDYSPSDTQYF. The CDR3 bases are TGTGCCACCAGTAGGGACTATTCCCCGTCAGATACGCAGTATTTT.

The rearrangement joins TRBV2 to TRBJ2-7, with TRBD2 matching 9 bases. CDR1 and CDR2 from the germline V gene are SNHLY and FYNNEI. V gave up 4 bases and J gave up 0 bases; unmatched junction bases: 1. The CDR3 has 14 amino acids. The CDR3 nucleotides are TGTGCCAGCAGTGGACTAGCGGTCTCCTACGAGCAGTACTTC. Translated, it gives CASSGLAVSYEQYF.

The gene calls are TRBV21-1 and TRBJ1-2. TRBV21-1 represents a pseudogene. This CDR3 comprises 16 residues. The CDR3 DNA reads TGTGCCAGCAGCCTTAAGGGGCGGGAGGGCTATTGGGGCTACACCTTC. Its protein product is CASSLKGREGYWGYTF.

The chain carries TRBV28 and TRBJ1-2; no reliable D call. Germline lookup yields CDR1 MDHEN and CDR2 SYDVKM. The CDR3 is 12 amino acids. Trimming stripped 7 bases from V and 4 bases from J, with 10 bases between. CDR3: CASKGRIYGYTF. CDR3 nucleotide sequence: TGTGCCAGCAAAGGCAGGATCTATGGCTACACCTTC.

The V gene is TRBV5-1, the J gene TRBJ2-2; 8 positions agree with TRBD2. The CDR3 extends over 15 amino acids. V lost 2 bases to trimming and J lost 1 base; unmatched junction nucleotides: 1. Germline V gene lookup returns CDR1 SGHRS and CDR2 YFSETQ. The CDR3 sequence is CASSFTSGNTGELFF. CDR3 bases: TGCGCCAGCAGCTTTACTAGCGGGAACACCGGGGAGCTGTTTTTT.

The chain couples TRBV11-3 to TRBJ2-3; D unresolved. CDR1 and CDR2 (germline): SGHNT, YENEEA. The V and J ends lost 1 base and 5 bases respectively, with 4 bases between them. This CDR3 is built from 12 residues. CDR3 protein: CASSLAGDTQYF. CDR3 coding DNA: TGTGCCAGCAGCTTAGCGGGAGATACGCAGTATTTT.

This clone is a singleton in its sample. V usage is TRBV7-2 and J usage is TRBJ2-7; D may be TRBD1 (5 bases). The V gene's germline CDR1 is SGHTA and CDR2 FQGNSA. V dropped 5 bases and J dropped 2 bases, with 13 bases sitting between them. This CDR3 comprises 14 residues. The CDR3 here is CASSPRQSPYEQYF. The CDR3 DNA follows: TGTGCCAGCAGCCCTCGACAGAGCCCCTACGAGCAGTACTTC.

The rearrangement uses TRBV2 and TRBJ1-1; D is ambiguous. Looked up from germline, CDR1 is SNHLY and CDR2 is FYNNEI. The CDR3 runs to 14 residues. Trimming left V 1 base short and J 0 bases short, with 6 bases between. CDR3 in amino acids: CASSEEQMNTEAFF. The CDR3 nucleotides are TGTGCCAGCAGTGAAGAACAGATGAACACTGAAGCTTTCTTT.

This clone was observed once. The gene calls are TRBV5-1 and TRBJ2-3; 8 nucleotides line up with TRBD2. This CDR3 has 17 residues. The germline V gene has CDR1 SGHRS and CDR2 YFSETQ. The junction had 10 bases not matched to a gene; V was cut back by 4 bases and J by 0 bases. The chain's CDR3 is CASSLTGLDYSTDTQYF. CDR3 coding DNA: TGCGCCAGCAGCCTTACGGGACTAGATTATAGCACAGATACGCAGTATTTT. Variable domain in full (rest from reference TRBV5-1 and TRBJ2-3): KAGVTQTPRYLIKTRGQQVTLSCSPISGHRSVSWYQQTPGQGLQFLFEYFSETQRNKGNFPGRFSGRQFSNSRSEMNVSTLELGDSALYLCASSLTGLDYSTDTQYFGPGTRLTVL.

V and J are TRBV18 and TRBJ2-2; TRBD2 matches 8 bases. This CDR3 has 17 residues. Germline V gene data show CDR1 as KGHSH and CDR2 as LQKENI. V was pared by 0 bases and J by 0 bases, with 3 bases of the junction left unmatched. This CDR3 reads CASSPPIGGANTGELFF. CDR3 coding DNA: TGTGCCAGCTCACCACCGATCGGGGGGGCGAACACCGGGGAGCTGTTTTTT.

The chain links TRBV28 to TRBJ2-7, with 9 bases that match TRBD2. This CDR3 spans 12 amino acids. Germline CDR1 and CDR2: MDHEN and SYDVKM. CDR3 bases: TGTGCAACAGCTCAGCGGGAGGCCGAGCAGTACTTC. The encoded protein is CATAQREAEQYF.

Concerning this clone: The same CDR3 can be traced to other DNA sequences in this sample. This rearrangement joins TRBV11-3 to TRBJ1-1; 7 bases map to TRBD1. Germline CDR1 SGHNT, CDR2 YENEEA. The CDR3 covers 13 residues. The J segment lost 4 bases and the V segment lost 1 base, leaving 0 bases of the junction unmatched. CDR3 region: CASSLGQGTEAFF. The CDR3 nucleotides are TGTGCCAGCAGCTTAGGACAGGGCACTGAAGCTTTCTTT.

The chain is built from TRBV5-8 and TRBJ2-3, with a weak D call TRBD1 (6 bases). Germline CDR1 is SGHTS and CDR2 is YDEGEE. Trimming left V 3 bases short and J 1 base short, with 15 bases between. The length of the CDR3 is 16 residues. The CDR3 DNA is TGTGCCAGCAGCTCTGGGGTACAGGGTGGCACAGATACGCAGTATTTT. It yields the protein CASSSGVQGGTDTQYF.

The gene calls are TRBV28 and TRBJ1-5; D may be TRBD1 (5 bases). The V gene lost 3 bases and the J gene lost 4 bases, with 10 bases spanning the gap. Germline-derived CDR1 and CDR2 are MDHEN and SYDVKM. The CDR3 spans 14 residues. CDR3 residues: CASSFGGTNQPQHF. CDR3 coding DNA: TGTGCCAGCAGTTTCGGAGGGACTAATCAGCCCCAGCATTTT.

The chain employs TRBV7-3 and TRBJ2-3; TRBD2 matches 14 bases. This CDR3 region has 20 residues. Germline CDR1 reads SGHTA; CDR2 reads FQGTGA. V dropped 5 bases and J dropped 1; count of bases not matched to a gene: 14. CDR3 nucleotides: TGTGCCAGCAGCCCAGGGGTGAGGACTAGCGGGAGGTCTGGCACAGATACGCAGTATTTT. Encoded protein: CASSPGVRTSGRSGTDTQYF.

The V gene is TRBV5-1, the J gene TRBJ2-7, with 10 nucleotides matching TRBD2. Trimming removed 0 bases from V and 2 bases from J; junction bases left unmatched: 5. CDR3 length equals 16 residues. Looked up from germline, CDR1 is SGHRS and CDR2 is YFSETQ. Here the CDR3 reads CASSLAGTSATYEQYF. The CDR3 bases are TGCGCCAGCAGCTTGGCCGGGACTAGCGCTACCTACGAGCAGTACTTC.

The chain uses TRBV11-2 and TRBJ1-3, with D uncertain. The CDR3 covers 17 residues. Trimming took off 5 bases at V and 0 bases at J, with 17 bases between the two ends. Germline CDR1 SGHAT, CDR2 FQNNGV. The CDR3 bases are TGTGCCAGCAGCACCCGCGGAGTCCTAAGCTCTGGAAACACCATATATTTT. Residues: CASSTRGVLSSGNTIYF.

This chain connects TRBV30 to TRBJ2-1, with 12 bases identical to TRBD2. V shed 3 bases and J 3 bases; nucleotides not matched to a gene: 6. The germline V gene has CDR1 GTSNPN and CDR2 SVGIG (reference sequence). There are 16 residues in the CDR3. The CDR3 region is CAWSSSGGARYNEQFF. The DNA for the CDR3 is TGTGCCTGGAGCTCTAGCGGGGGGGCTCGCTACAATGAGCAGTTCTTC.

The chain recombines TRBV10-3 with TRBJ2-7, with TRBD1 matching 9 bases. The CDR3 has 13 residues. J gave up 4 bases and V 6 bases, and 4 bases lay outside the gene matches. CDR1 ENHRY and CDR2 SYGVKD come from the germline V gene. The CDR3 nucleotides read TGTGCCATCAGGACAGGGGGACAATACGAGCAGTACTTC. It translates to CAIRTGGQYEQYF.

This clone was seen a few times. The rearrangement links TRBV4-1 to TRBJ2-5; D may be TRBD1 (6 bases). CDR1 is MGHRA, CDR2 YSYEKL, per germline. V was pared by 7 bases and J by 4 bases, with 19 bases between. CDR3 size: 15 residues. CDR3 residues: CASTLTARGGETQYF. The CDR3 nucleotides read TGCGCCAGCACCCTAACTGCCAGGGGTGGAGAGACCCAGTACTTC.

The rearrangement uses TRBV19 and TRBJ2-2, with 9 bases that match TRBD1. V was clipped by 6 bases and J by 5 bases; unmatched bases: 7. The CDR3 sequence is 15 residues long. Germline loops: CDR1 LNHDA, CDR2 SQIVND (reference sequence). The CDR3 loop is CASSTGTGLTGELFF. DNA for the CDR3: TGTGCCAGTAGCACCGGGACAGGGCTTACCGGGGAGCTGTTTTTT.